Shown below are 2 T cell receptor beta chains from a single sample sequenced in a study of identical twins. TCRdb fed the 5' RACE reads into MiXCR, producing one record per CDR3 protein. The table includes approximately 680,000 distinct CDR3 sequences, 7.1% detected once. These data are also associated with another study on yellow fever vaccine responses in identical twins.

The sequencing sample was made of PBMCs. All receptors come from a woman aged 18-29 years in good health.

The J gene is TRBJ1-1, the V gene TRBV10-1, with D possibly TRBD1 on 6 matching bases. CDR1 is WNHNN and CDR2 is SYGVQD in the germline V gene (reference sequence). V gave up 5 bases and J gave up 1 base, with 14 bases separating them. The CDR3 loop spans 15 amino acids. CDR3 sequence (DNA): TGCGCCAGCAGTCGGACAGACCGTCCGAACACTGAAGCTTTCTTT. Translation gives CASSRTDRPNTEAFF.

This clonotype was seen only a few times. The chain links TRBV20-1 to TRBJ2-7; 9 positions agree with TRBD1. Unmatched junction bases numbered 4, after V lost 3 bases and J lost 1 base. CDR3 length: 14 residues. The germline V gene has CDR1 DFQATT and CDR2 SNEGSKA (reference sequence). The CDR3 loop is CSASRDRASYEQYF. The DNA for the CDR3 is TGCAGTGCTAGTAGGGACAGGGCTTCCTACGAGCAGTACTTC.